A selection of T cell receptor beta chains follows, all from one sample in a study of blood T cell repertoires in COVID-19. Sequencing was performed with immunoSEQ multiplex PCR; in TCRdb, only in-frame clones are kept and a portion is missing. The data show around 140,000 clones, roughly four fifths seen once. The sequenced sample was peripheral blood. The receptors were sampled from a human donor in a cohort sampled during active COVID-19. CDR3s include the opening cysteine and the closing phenylalanine or tryptophan. D genes are given only for firm matches.

v_call: TRBV5-1; cdr3_length: 14; d_call: -; cdr3_aa: CASSLGVDTDTQYF
v_call: TRBV29-1; cdr3_length: 13; d_call: -; cdr3_aa: CSVERAGANVLTF
v_call: TRBV5-1; cdr3_length: 14; d_call: TRBD1; cdr3_aa: CASSWGTGAETQYF
v_call: TRBV7-9; cdr3_length: 15; d_call: TRBD1; cdr3_aa: CASSPRTGINTEAFF
v_call: TRBV5-1; cdr3_length: 17; d_call: -; cdr3_aa: CASSFYGTRSSTDTQYF
v_call: TRBV6-2/TRBV6-3; cdr3_length: 14; d_call: -; cdr3_aa: CASSYSSSSHEQFF
v_call: TRBV5-1; cdr3_length: 15; d_call: -; cdr3_aa: CASSSAAANTGELFF
v_call: TRBV14; cdr3_length: 14; d_call: -; cdr3_aa: CASRLSGSHYEQYF
v_call: TRBV5-1; cdr3_length: 14; d_call: TRBD1; cdr3_aa: CASSLSGGDQPQHF
v_call: TRBV11-2; cdr3_length: 16; d_call: -; cdr3_aa: CASSLDGGTLTDTQYF
v_call: TRBV3-1/TRBV3-2; cdr3_length: 14; d_call: TRBD1; cdr3_aa: CASSPGTGGSPLHF
v_call: TRBV6-6; cdr3_length: 14; d_call: TRBD2; cdr3_aa: CASRLLADYNEQFF
v_call: TRBV30; cdr3_length: 17; d_call: -; cdr3_aa: CAWIAMRDSSRGYGYTF
v_call: TRBV19; cdr3_length: 15; d_call: -; cdr3_aa: CASSPPGGAYNEQFF
v_call: TRBV29-1; cdr3_length: 15; d_call: -; cdr3_aa: CSVTGGVTTNEKLFF
v_call: TRBV5-4; cdr3_length: 16; d_call: TRBD2; cdr3_aa: CASSYGTSALTDTQYF
v_call: TRBV6-5; cdr3_length: 13; d_call: -; cdr3_aa: CASQPGKLYGYTF
v_call: TRBV11-2; cdr3_length: 15; d_call: -; cdr3_aa: CASSLPGPQGHEQFF
v_call: TRBV7-8; cdr3_length: 16; d_call: TRBD2; cdr3_aa: CASSASSGVNTGELFF
v_call: TRBV19; cdr3_length: 14; d_call: -; cdr3_aa: CASSTNVDRNTIYF
v_call: TRBV5-4; cdr3_length: 14; d_call: -; cdr3_aa: CASSLAWAGETQYF
v_call: TRBV2; cdr3_length: 16; d_call: TRBD1; cdr3_aa: CASSELGTGVGEKLFF
v_call: TRBV27; cdr3_length: 12; d_call: -; cdr3_aa: CASRFRDNEQFF
v_call: TRBV10-1; cdr3_length: 16; d_call: TRBD1; cdr3_aa: CASSAFFDRVGNEQYF
v_call: TRBV9; cdr3_length: 14; d_call: TRBD1; cdr3_aa: CASSVSGTADEQYF
v_call: TRBV11-2; cdr3_length: 15; d_call: -; cdr3_aa: CASSFNPGRKETQYF
v_call: TRBV5-6; cdr3_length: 12; d_call: -; cdr3_aa: CASTQGDYEQYF
v_call: TRBV4-1; cdr3_length: 16; d_call: -; cdr3_aa: CARRRRGGLDPDTQYF
v_call: TRBV4-1; cdr3_length: 13; d_call: -; cdr3_aa: CASVAGVNTEAFF
v_call: TRBV29-1; cdr3_length: 14; d_call: TRBD2; cdr3_aa: CSPFPGGLAYEQYF
v_call: TRBV5-6; cdr3_length: 16; d_call: TRBD2; cdr3_aa: CASNLLGLAGINEQFF
v_call: TRBV5-1; cdr3_length: 13; d_call: -; cdr3_aa: CASSLEEAYEQYF
v_call: TRBV19; cdr3_length: 13; d_call: -; cdr3_aa: CASSIGASEKLFF
v_call: TRBV3-1/TRBV3-2; cdr3_length: 17; d_call: TRBD2; cdr3_aa: CASSSGLAGLVGNIQYF
v_call: TRBV7-3; cdr3_length: 15; d_call: -; cdr3_aa: CASSLSSRGGNEQFF
v_call: TRBV27; cdr3_length: 14; d_call: TRBD2; cdr3_aa: CASTLAGESDTQYF
v_call: TRBV18; cdr3_length: 16; d_call: TRBD1; cdr3_aa: CASSPRTGQVNTEAFF
v_call: TRBV7-7; cdr3_length: 16; d_call: TRBD1; cdr3_aa: CASSLGGTAHQETQYF
v_call: TRBV24-1; cdr3_length: 17; d_call: TRBD2; cdr3_aa: CATSDFLTAGGYNEQFF
v_call: TRBV5-1; cdr3_length: 14; d_call: TRBD1; cdr3_aa: CASSLGDSRYEQYF
v_call: TRBV3-1/TRBV3-2; cdr3_length: 15; d_call: -; cdr3_aa: CASSQTRRTAYEQYF
v_call: TRBV9; cdr3_length: 16; d_call: -; cdr3_aa: CASSVVAGAEGNTIYF
v_call: TRBV9; cdr3_length: 16; d_call: TRBD2; cdr3_aa: CASSVGLAGTADTQYF
v_call: TRBV7-3; cdr3_length: 16; d_call: TRBD1; cdr3_aa: CASSLEWRTGWNEQFF
v_call: TRBV2; cdr3_length: 16; d_call: -; cdr3_aa: CASSRSVRGRTGELFF
v_call: TRBV6-1; cdr3_length: 15; d_call: TRBD1; cdr3_aa: CASSEQTGSGNTIYF
v_call: TRBV6-6; cdr3_length: 14; d_call: TRBD1; cdr3_aa: CASSKQGAGQPQHF
v_call: TRBV14; cdr3_length: 17; d_call: -; cdr3_aa: CASSQVPRTELLETQYF
v_call: TRBV6-5; cdr3_length: 15; d_call: TRBD2; cdr3_aa: CASSTSGRSYNEQFF
v_call: TRBV28; cdr3_length: 12; d_call: TRBD2; cdr3_aa: CASRSGGETQYF
v_call: TRBV6-5; cdr3_length: 14; d_call: -; cdr3_aa: CASSFSYSNQPQHF
v_call: TRBV7-2; cdr3_length: 16; d_call: TRBD1; cdr3_aa: CASSLEGQRYNSPLHF
v_call: TRBV3-1/TRBV3-2; cdr3_length: 13; d_call: -; cdr3_aa: CASSRTQGGEQYF